This T cell receptor beta chain was retrieved from a study of T cell responses to AZD1222 COVID-19 vaccine. Notes on this clone: Its antigen is not known.

The CDR3 spans 17 residues. Germline CDR1 reads SGHNT; CDR2 reads YYREEE (reference sequence). V was clipped by 3 bases and J by 0 bases, with 15 bases between them. TCRdb's table, derived via immunoSEQ multiplex PCR, lists solely in-frame clones and lacks some. The table lists around 140,000 clones, 91% of them singletons. Study-wide points: Close to half of all spike-specific TCRs reportedly target regions of the variants that are unmutated. Clonal diversity may have been underestimated, and the donors were mostly white British, with more females than males.

The receptor's source is an adult who received the AZD1222 COVID-19 vaccine. The sequencing used peripheral blood, collected 28 days after the second AZD1222 dose. The V gene is TRBV5-4, the J gene TRBJ2-2, with D perhaps TRBD2 (5 bases). The CDR3 reads CASSWGEGLPNTGELFF. Written as DNA, the CDR3 is TGTGCCAGCAGCTGGGGTGAGGGCCTACCGAACACCGGGGAGCTGTTTTTT. The whole variable domain, filled in from reference TRBV5-4 and TRBJ2-2, reads ETGVTQSPTHLIKTRGQQVTLRCSSQSGHNTVSWYQQALGQGPQFIFQYYREEENGRGNFPPRFSGLQFPNYSSELNVNALELDDSALYLCASSWGEGLPNTGELFFGEGSRLTVL.